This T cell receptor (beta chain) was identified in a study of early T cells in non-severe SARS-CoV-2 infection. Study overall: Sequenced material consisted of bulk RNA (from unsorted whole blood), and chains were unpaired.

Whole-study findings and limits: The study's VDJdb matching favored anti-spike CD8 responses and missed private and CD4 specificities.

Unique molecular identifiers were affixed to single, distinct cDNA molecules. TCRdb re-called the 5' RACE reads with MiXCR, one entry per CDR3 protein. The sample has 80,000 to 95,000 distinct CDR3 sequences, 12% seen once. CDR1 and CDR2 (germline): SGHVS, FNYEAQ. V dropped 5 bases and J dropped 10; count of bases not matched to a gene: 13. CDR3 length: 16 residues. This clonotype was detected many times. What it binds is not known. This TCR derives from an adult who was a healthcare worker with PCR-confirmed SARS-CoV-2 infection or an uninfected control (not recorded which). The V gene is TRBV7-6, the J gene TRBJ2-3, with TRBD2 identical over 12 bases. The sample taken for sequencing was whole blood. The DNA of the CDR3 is TGTGCCAGCAGCCAAGGACTAGCGGGAATGCGGATGGCGCAGTATTTT. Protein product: CASSQGLAGMRMAQYF.